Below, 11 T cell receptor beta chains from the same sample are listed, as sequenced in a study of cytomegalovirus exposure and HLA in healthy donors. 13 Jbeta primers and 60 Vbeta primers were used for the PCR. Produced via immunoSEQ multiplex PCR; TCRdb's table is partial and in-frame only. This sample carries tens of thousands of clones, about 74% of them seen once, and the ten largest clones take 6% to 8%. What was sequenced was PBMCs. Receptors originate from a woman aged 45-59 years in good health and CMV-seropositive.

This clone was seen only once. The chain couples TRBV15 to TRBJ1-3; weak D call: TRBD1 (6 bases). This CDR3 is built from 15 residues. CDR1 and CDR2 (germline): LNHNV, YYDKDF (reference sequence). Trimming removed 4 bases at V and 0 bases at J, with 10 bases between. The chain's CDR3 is CATSNRQVSGNTIYF. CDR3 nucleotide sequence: TGTGCCACCAGCAACAGACAGGTCTCTGGAAACACCATATATTTT.

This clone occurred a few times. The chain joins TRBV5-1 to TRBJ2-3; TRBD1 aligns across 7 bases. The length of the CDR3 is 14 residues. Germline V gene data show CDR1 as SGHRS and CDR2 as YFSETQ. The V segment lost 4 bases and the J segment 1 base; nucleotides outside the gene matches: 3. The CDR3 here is CASSRTGGTDTQYF. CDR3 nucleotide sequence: TGCGCCAGCAGCCGAACAGGGGGCACAGATACGCAGTATTTT.

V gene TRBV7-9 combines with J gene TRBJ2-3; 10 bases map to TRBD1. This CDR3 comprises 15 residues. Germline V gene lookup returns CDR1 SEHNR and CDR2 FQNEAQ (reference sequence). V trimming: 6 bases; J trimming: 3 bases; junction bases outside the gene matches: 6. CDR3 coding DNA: TGTGCCAGCAGACCCTGGACAGGGGGGACAGATACGCAGTATTTT. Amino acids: CASRPWTGGTDTQYF.

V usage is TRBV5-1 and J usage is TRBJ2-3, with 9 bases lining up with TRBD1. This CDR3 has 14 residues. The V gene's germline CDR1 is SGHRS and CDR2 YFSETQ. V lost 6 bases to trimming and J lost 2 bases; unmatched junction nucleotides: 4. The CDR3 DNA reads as TGCGCCAGCACCAGGGACAGGGCCACAGATACGCAGTATTTT. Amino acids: CASTRDRATDTQYF.

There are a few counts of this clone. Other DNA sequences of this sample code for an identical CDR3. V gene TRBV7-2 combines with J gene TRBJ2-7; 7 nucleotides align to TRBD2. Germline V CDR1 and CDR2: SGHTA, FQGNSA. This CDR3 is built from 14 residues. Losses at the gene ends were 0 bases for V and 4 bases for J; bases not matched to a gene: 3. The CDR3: CASSLAGGPYEQYF. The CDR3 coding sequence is TGTGCCAGCAGCTTAGCGGGAGGGCCTTACGAGCAGTACTTC.

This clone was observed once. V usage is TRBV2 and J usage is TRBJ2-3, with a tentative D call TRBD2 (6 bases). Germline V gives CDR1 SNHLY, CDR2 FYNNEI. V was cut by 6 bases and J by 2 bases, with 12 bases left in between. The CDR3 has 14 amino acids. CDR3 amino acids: CASRRLGTTDTQYF. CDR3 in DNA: TGTGCCAGCAGAAGACTAGGAACCACAGATACGCAGTATTTT. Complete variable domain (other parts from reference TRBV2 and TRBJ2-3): EPEVTQTPSHQVTQMGQEVILRCVPISNHLYFYWYRQILGQKVEFLVSFYNNEISEKSEIFDDQFSVERPDGSNFTLKIRSTKLEDSAMYFCASRRLGTTDTQYFGPGTRLTVL.

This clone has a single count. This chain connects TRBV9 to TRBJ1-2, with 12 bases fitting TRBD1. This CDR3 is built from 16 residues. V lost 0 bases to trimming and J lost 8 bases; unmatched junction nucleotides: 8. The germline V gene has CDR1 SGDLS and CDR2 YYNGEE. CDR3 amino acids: CASSVGDRDRGQGYTF. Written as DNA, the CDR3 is TGTGCCAGCAGCGTAGGGGACCGGGACAGGGGGCAAGGCTACACCTTC.

DNA for the CDR3: TGTGCCATCAGGCCGGGACAGGGGGACTATGGCTACACCTTC. This codes for CAIRPGQGDYGYTF. The rearrangement uses TRBV10-3 and TRBJ1-2; 11 bases map to TRBD1. Looked up from germline, CDR1 is ENHRY and CDR2 is SYGVKD. V dropped 6 bases and J dropped 3; count of bases not matched to a gene: 3. This CDR3 comprises 14 residues.

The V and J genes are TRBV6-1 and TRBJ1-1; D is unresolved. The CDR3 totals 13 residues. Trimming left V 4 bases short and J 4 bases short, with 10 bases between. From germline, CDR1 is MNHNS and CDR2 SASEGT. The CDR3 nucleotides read TGTGCCAGCAGTGCTGTCGGGAGCACTGAAGCTTTCTTT. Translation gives CASSAVGSTEAFF.

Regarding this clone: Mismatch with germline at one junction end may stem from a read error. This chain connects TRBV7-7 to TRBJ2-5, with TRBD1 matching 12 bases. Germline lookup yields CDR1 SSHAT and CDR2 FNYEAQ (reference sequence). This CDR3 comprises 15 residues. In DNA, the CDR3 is TGTGCTAGCAGCTCGGGACAGGGGGCACAAGAGACCCAGTACTTC. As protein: CASSSGQGAQETQYF.

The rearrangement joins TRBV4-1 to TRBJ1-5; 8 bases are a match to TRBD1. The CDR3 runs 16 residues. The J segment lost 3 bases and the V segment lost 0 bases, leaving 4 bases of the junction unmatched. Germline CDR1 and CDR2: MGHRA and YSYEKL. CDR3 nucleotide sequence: TGCGCCAGCAGCCAAGAGGGACAGGTCCCCAATCAGCCCCAGCATTTT. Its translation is CASSQEGQVPNQPQHF.